This TCR beta chain stems from a study of blood T cell repertoires in COVID-19. The overall study: The cDNA or gDNA used as material had been derived from T cells, B-cell-depleted T cells, or PBMCs.

This clone was detected once. Clones were sequenced by immunoSEQ multiplex PCR, and TCRdb holds only the in-frame ones, with some missing. The sample lists approximately 160,000 clones, 70% to 80% occurring once. The CDR3 has 14 amino acids. CDR1 and CDR2 (germline): LNHNV, YYDKDF (reference sequence). V was cut by 8 bases and J by 0 bases, with 14 bases left in between. The source of this sequence is a man aged 60 to 75 with acute or convalescent COVID-19. The chain is built from TRBV15 and TRBJ2-7, with D possibly matching TRBD2 (7 bases). Input material: peripheral blood. CDR3 sequence (DNA): TGTGCCACCGCCAAGGGGGGGGTCTCCTACGAGCAGTACTTC. This gives the protein CATAKGGVSYEQYF.